This T cell receptor beta chain derives from a study of blood T cells in healthy people across ages. Study-wide findings and caveats: CMV status of donors was not determined, possibly confounding expanded clonotype changes. Diversity of TCR beta per million T cells declined in a roughly linear way with age. Greater diversity and more naive CD4+ cells were seen in long-lived donors than in aged donors.

With respect to this clonotype: Its antigen is still unknown.

Every sample had a minimum of 6 million PBMCs isolated. Together with a sample-barcoded 5' primer, a J-beta primer mix was included in a second PCR lasting roughly 6 to 12 cycles. TCRdb itself ran the 5' RACE reads through MiXCR, one entry per CDR3 protein. The sample contains roughly 1.7 million distinct CDR3 sequences, around 36% of which appear only once. The source is a woman aged 30 to 39 in good health. Sequencing was performed on blood.

The CDR3 reads CASRGTSGQKTFEQYF. CDR3 sequence (DNA): TGTGCCAGCAGGGGGACCTCGGGACAGAAAACGTTCGAGCAGTACTTC. This chain links TRBV6-1 with TRBJ2-5; 7 bases line up with TRBD1. The J call may not be correct, given that the DNA end is closer to TRBJ2-7. The CDR3 extends over 16 amino acids. CDR1 MNHNS and CDR2 SASEGT come from the germline V gene.